The subject of this entry is one T cell receptor beta chain. Its antigen target is currently unknown. No clone much larger than this one lies a single base away; base qualities are absent. Libraries came from multiplex PCR. TCRdb shows the sequencer as Illumina HiSeq 4000. TCR beta libraries were built with iRepertoire HTBI primers and Arm-PCR amplification of CDR3 regions. Gel purification was performed on PCR products prior to sequencing. The paper's data handling went like this. A total of roughly 65 TRBV and approximately 15 TRBJ segments were identified across samples and were used for gene usage analysis of CDR3 amino acid clonotypes. Filtered high-quality paired reads were merged into contigs using COPE and FqMerger. BLAST was used to align contigs to the IMGT TRBV, TRBD and TRBJ reference genes, and CDR3 was defined following IMGT. Any clonotype with a frequency above 0.1% was counted as a highly expanded clone. Shannon entropy served as the measure of repertoire diversity, while the Gini coefficient captured V-J evenness. Clonotypes shared by more than one individual were considered public. TCRdb reprocessing: public reads trimmed at Q25 with fastp, clones called with MiXCR, in-frame beta chains kept. Entries that share a CDR3 protein sequence are merged under the most common genes and DNA. TCRdb assigned the V and J calls; the authors' analysis was not used. Across this sample there are 510,000 or so distinct CDR3 sequences, with 12% seen only once. Together, the top ten hold approximately 9% of the sample.

The source of the sample is a study of regulatory T cells in long-lasting Graves disease (dated by TCRdb to the early 2020s). At the level of the whole study: Patients with newly diagnosed Graves' disease had been on antithyroid drugs for under 3 months. Peripheral blood TCR sequencing and RNA sequencing compared persistent Graves' disease patients with newly diagnosed Graves' disease patients. The study was conducted in China and was registered as a clinical trial. A total of roughly 35 samples were covered by TCR sequencing, comprising approximately 13 persistent and approximately 20 newly diagnosed Graves' disease patients. Study-wide conclusions, independent of this receptor: Lower TCR Shannon entropy and fewer highly expanded clones were observed in persistent Graves' disease patients than in newly diagnosed patients, which suggested clonal expansion. More public clonotypes were shared among persistent patients (under 3,000) than among newly diagnosed patients (966). Sequencing and analysis were limited to the TCR beta chain. TRBV28, TRBJ1-2 and TRBJ2-5 were preferentially used in persistent disease, while TRBV20-1 and TRBJ2-1 were favored in newly diagnosed disease. The small sample size was acknowledged by the authors as a limitation that may reduce accuracy. Peripheral blood alone was examined, since thyroid tissue, which constituted the primary lesion, could not be accessed.

The germline ends are 18 bases apart after V is trimmed by 5 bases and J by 8 bases. CDR1 MGHDK and CDR2 SYGVNS were looked up in the germline V gene. From its cysteine to its phenylalanine, the CDR3 spans 15 amino acids. The entry retains the CDR3 DNA only, 45 bases that are in frame from base 1. The time point label here, explained by the study, means: newly diagnosed GD, antithyroid drugs for less than 3 months. For both TCR sequencing and RNA sequencing, RNA was extracted from PBMCs in TRIzol. The diagnosis of Graves' disease followed American Thyroid Association guidelines. Recruitment of patients was carried out at an endocrinology department in Xi'an, China. Each patient gave approximately 9 milliliters of peripheral blood, collected in an EDTA anticoagulant tube. PBMCs were isolated by Ficoll Paque Plus density gradient separation without further T cell sorting. RNA quality was checked with an Agilent 2100 Bioanalyzer and agarose gel, and concentration with a NanoDrop 2000.

Separately, the same data were catalogued under a study of T cells in Graves' hyperthyroidism and ophthalmopathy. As noted in the second study: Graves' hyperthyroidism was defined as stable when no progression to ophthalmopathy occurred over 18 months of follow-up. Hyperthyroidism patients were aged 18 to 65 years and newly diagnosed, with disease duration of less than 2 months. Exclusion was applied to patients with uncontrolled infections, other autoimmune diseases, pregnancy or lactation. Diagnoses were based on clinical symptoms, serum thyroxine and TRAb, thyroid ultrasound and orbital computed tomography. For the first round of RT-PCR on the TCR CDR3, the HTBI primer set was used together with the Qiagen OneStep RT-PCR kit. Most expanded thyroid clonotypes (frequency above 0.001) were also detected in blood, a finding suggesting that blood repertoires may reflect thyroid immune responses. Ophthalmopathy was separated from stable hyperthyroidism by a 13 V-J signature model, with over 85% sensitivity and about 81% specificity obtained in cross-validation and 80%/75% obtained in testing. In validation, the model predicted progression to ophthalmopathy a median of roughly 6.1 months before onset, with roughly 68% sensitivity and about 75% specificity. To identify TCR V-J signatures that set the groups apart, the researchers used a discovery cohort of more than 95 patients, made up of 40 to 45 with Graves' ophthalmopathy and 57 with stable Graves' hyperthyroidism. Prospective prediction of ophthalmopathy was tested in an independent validation cohort consisting of 18 to 20 hyperthyroidism patients and 15 or so patients who later progressed to ophthalmopathy. The approximately 90 discovery patients were randomly split 7:3 into training and test sets. Thyroid tissue and blood T-cell repertoires from over 5 Graves' hyperthyroidism patients were also compared in the study. After blood sampling, hyperthyroidism patients were treated with methimazole at a starting dose of 30 mg daily, and ophthalmopathy patients were treated with high-dose intravenous methylprednisolone. A second multiplex PCR round built the libraries, followed by size selection and purification. Libraries were sequenced paired-end with 100 bp reads on an Illumina HiSeq2000. SOAPnuke was used to process the raw data, throwing out any read that contained adapters or uncalled bases, had a mean Phred below 15, or lacked an exact constant-primer or identifier match. COPE v1.2.5 was used to merge high-quality paired reads, and clonotypes were defined as unique nucleotide sequences. MiTCR v1.1 was used to align the clonotypes against IMGT TRBV, TRBD and TRBJ reference segments. Only V-J combinations with frequency above 0.0001, covering about 99% of repertoires, were analysed. The TCS score was defined as F50 (clonal expansion) divided by E x V (chaos), with BLOSUM62-based TCRdist calculated between CDR3 peptides within each V-J. Welch's t-statistics and random forest reduced roughly 540 V-J features to about 12, which were used in a naive Bayes classifier (R e1071). Sample size was not statistically predetermined, and blinding of investigators to group allocation was not performed. According to the paper, TCR Vbeta CDR3 sequencing was carried out on over 130 peripheral blood samples, which came from under 50 ophthalmopathy, approximately 78 hyperthyroidism and about 17 progressor patients.

The sequenced sample was peripheral blood mononuclear cells (PBMCs), obtained at new diagnosis, from a patient treated with antithyroid drugs. This TCR came from a woman aged 25-40 years with Graves disease. Donor details come from another sample of the same person, matched by shared clones. The sequence is built from TRBV25-1 and TRBJ1-4; a weak D assignment points to TRBD1 (5 bases agree). The nucleotides are TGTGCCAGCAGTAAAAGGACGGGGGTTAGCGAAAAACTGTTTTTT. This is translated as CASSKRTGVSEKLFF.